This entry lists 20 T cell receptor beta chains sequenced from one sample in a study of T cells in tuberculosis (dated by TCRdb to between 2017 and 2018). The library was built by means of the immunoSEQ multiplex PCR assay. TCRdb took this table from immuneACCESS and kept in-frame rearrangements with V and J called. Such tables lack part of the clones; where checked against another copy, unresolved V genes explain under half of the gap, and the rest is unexplained. Within this sample are 35,000 to 55,000 clones, with 90% to 95% of them counted one time only. The top ten clones comprise around 7% of the sample. Sequencing used PBMCs. These receptors were obtained from a donor between 10 and 35 years old with latent tuberculosis or without tuberculosis infection.

This clone has just one count. The rearrangement joins TRBV6-5 to TRBJ1-2, with a weak D call TRBD1 (6 bases). CDR3 size: 12 residues. CDR1 MNHEY and CDR2 SVGAGI come from the germline V gene. The V end was cut by 3 bases, the J end by 6 bases, with 8 bases between. CDR3 loop: CASSYKGDGYTF. The DNA of the CDR3 is TGTGCCAGCAGTTATAAGGGGGATGGCTACACCTTC.

For the CDR3, the DNA is TGTGCCAGTAAGAGGGGGATTTACTATGGCTACACCTTC. This gives the protein CASKRGIYYGYTF. V gene TRBV30 combines with J gene TRBJ1-2, with TRBD1 as a possible D gene (6 bases). Trimming stripped 8 bases from V and 3 bases from J, with 16 bases between. The CDR3 sequence is 13 residues long. Germline loops: CDR1 GTSNPN, CDR2 SVGIG (reference sequence).

The chain joins TRBV19 to TRBJ1-4, with 11 nucleotides matching TRBD1. The CDR3 is 14 amino acids. Per germline, CDR1 LNHDA and CDR2 SQIVND (reference sequence). J lost 11 bases, V lost 6 bases, and 8 bases had no gene match. CDR3 loop: CASSLTGQGAKLFF. In DNA form, the CDR3 reads TGTGCCAGTAGCCTAACCGGACAGGGGGCGAAACTGTTTTTT.

V and J are TRBV18 and TRBJ2-7; 11 nucleotides line up with TRBD1. Germline lookup yields CDR1 KGHSH and CDR2 LQKENI. The CDR3 covers 15 residues. The V segment lost 0 bases and the J segment 2 bases; nucleotides outside the gene matches: 0. In DNA form, the CDR3 reads TGTGCCAGCTCACCACCGGGACAGGGGGCCTACGAGCAGTACTTC. It yields the protein CASSPPGQGAYEQYF.

V is TRBV4-1 and J is TRBJ1-2; TRBD1 aligns across 9 bases. This CDR3 spans 14 amino acids. Looked up from germline, CDR1 is MGHRA and CDR2 is YSYEKL. V dropped 4 bases and J dropped 0; count of bases not matched to a gene: 0. The CDR3 sequence: CASSRQGANYGYTF. The CDR3, as DNA: TGCGCCAGCAGCCGACAGGGGGCTAACTATGGCTACACCTTC.

This chain joins TRBV2 and TRBJ2-7; 7 bases agree with TRBD2. With V trimmed by 2 bases and J by 6 bases, 7 bases remained unmatched. The CDR3 sequence is 14 residues long. Germline CDR1 is SNHLY and CDR2 is FYNNEI. The CDR3 here is CASSERAGSSEQYF. CDR3 sequence (DNA): TGTGCCAGCAGTGAACGAGCGGGGTCTTCCGAGCAGTACTTC.

The rearrangement uses TRBV19 and TRBJ2-7; 9 bases align to TRBD1. This CDR3 spans 15 amino acids. With 5 bases clipped from V and 0 bases from J, the junction kept 5 bases outside the gene matches. Germline V CDR1 and CDR2: LNHDA, SQIVND (reference sequence). In DNA, the CDR3 is TGTGCCAGTAGTTCCCGGACAGGGGCCTCCTACGAGCAGTACTTC. Translation gives CASSSRTGASYEQYF.

The rearrangement joins TRBV14 to TRBJ2-1; D might be TRBD2 (6 bases). Germline lookup yields CDR1 SGHDN and CDR2 FVKESK. The V and J ends lost 0 bases and 5 bases respectively, with 23 bases between them. The CDR3 has 19 amino acids. Here the CDR3 DNA reads TGTGCCAGCAGCCAAGAAAGTAGTTGGAGGGACCAACTAGACAATGAGCAGTTCTTC. Amino acid sequence: CASSQESSWRDQLDNEQFF. Looking up the rest from reference TRBV14 and TRBJ2-1 gives the full variable domain: EAGVTQFPSHSVIEKGQTVTLRCDPISGHDNLYWYRRVMGKEIKFLLHFVKESKQDESGMPNNRFLAERTGGTYSTLKVQPAELEDSGVYFCASSQESSWRDQLDNEQFFGPGTRLTVL.

The J gene is TRBJ2-7, the V gene TRBV27; the D gene is possibly TRBD1 (6 bases). This CDR3 contains 12 residues. Germline loops: CDR1 MNHEY, CDR2 SMNVEV (reference sequence). Trimming pared 3 bases from V and 6 bases from J, leaving 9 bases between. DNA for the CDR3: TGTGCCAGCAGTTTTCAAGGGGGCGAGCAGTACTTC. Residues: CASSFQGGEQYF.

This chain uses TRBV18 with TRBJ1-1; D is possibly TRBD1 (6 bases). Germline CDR1 and CDR2: KGHSH and LQKENI. The CDR3 totals 16 residues. V was cut by 5 bases and J by 1 base, with 17 bases left in between. CDR3 nucleotides: TGTGCCAGCTCATTCAGACAGGACCAACCGAACACTGAAGCTTTCTTT. Protein sequence: CASSFRQDQPNTEAFF.

The chain uses TRBV10-2 and TRBJ1-1; TRBD1 aligns across 12 bases. Per the germline V gene, CDR1 is WSHSY and CDR2 is SAAADI. Trimming cost V 10 bases and J 6 bases; bases outside gene matches: 15. CDR3 size: 16 residues. CDR3 bases: TGCGCCACCAAGGGACAGGGGGCACGGCACGGTTCTGAAGCTTTCTTT. Translation gives CATKGQGARHGSEAFF.

In its sample, this clone was seen once. The gene calls are TRBV5-4 and TRBJ2-7; 10 bases match TRBD2. This CDR3 comprises 14 residues. V was clipped by 1 base and J by 7 bases; unmatched bases: 5. Germline V gene lookup returns CDR1 SGHNT and CDR2 YYREEE (reference sequence). CDR3 protein: CASSLTSGAGEQYF. Written as DNA, the CDR3 is TGTGCCAGCAGCTTGACTAGCGGGGCGGGTGAGCAGTACTTC.

This clone occurred a few times. The V and J genes are TRBV15 and TRBJ1-2; 10 bases fit TRBD1. V was pared by 2 bases and J by 7 bases, with 7 bases of the junction left unmatched. The germline gives CDR1 LNHNV, CDR2 YYDKDF (reference sequence). CDR3 length equals 15 residues. CDR3 bases: TGTGCCACCAGCAGAAAAGACAGGGGGCGGCGTGGCTACACCTTC. Protein sequence: CATSRKDRGRRGYTF.

The chain uses TRBV15 and TRBJ1-2; the match to TRBD1 covers 10 bases. This CDR3 comprises 13 residues. Germline V gene data show CDR1 as LNHNV and CDR2 as YYDKDF (reference sequence). The junction had 4 bases not matched to a gene; V was cut back by 8 bases and J by 4 bases. The CDR3 reads CATWDRGSYGYTF. Written as DNA, the CDR3 is TGTGCCACCTGGGACAGGGGCTCCTATGGCTACACCTTC.

V usage is TRBV6-4 and J usage is TRBJ2-4, with D maybe TRBD2 (5 bases). In germline, CDR1 is MRHNA, CDR2 SNTAGT. This CDR3 region has 15 residues. Trimming took 3 bases from V and 2 from J, leaving 11 bases between them. Here the CDR3 DNA reads TGTGCCAGCAGTGAAATGGGGAGTACCAAAAACATTCAGTACTTC. Translating it yields CASSEMGSTKNIQYF.

J is TRBJ2-5 and V is TRBV5-1; D perhaps matches TRBD2 (6 bases). The CDR3 runs to 15 residues. The V end was cut by 0 bases, the J end by 1 base, with 10 bases between. In germline, CDR1 is SGHRS, CDR2 YFSETQ. This chain's CDR3 is CASSLGGSGQETQYF. DNA for the CDR3: TGCGCCAGCAGCTTGGGCGGTAGCGGCCAAGAGACCCAGTACTTC.

The chain uses TRBV9 and TRBJ2-7; 7 bases fit TRBD1. V gave up 0 bases and J gave up 2 bases; unmatched junction bases: 5. The CDR3 has 15 amino acids. Germline CDR1 reads SGDLS; CDR2 reads YYNGEE. The CDR3 sequence is CASSVGRTGPYEQYF. The CDR3 nucleotides are TGTGCCAGCAGCGTAGGGAGGACAGGTCCCTACGAGCAGTACTTC. The whole variable domain, remainder taken from reference TRBV9 and TRBJ2-7, is DSGVTQTPKHLITATGQRVTLRCSPRSGDLSVYWYQQSLDQGLQFLIQYYNGEERAKGNILERFSAQQFPDLHSELNLSSLELGDSALYFCASSVGRTGPYEQYFGPGTRLTVT.

This chain uses TRBV10-2 with TRBJ1-5; D is possibly TRBD1 (5 bases). Trimming cost V 2 bases and J 2 bases, with 13 bases left between them. This CDR3 has 16 residues. CDR1 is WSHSY and CDR2 is SAAADI in the germline V gene. CDR3 in amino acids: CASSELGGGGNQPQHF. As DNA, the CDR3 is TGCGCCAGCAGTGAGCTCGGGGGTGGAGGCAATCAGCCCCAGCATTTT.

The chain combines TRBV5-1 with TRBJ2-5; possibly TRBD1 for D (5 bases). This CDR3 has 14 amino acids. CDR1 and CDR2 from the germline V gene are SGHRS and YFSETQ. V was trimmed by 3 bases and J by 1 base, leaving 10 bases between them. CDR3 region: CASSSTGAQETQYF. For the CDR3, the DNA is TGCGCCAGCAGCTCTACAGGTGCCCAAGAGACCCAGTACTTC.

This clone was seen once. Within the sample, other DNA sequences also encode this same CDR3. This chain connects TRBV20-1 to TRBJ1-1; D perhaps matches TRBD1 (6 bases). The germline gives CDR1 DFQATT, CDR2 SNEGSKA (reference sequence). The CDR3 sequence is 11 residues long. As DNA, the CDR3 is TGCAGGGCGACAGGCGGTACTGAAGCTTTCTTT. Translated, it gives CRATGGTEAFF.